Presented here are 13 T cell receptor beta chains from one specimen sequenced in a study of regulatory T cells in long-lasting Graves disease. This sample's time point: newly diagnosed GD, antithyroid drugs for less than 3 months. Preparation of the TCR library used RNA extracted from PBMCs. Libraries of TCR beta came from iRepertoire HTBI primers plus Arm-PCR of CDR3 regions. One entry per CDR3 protein results from TCRdb running MiXCR on the multiplex PCR reads. The sample includes 400,000 to 550,000 distinct CDR3 sequences, 14% to 15% of them seen just once. These data also formed part of another study, on T cells in Graves' hyperthyroidism and ophthalmopathy.

Material: peripheral blood mononuclear cells (PBMCs), obtained at new diagnosis, from a patient treated with antithyroid drugs. The receptors come from a woman aged 25-40 years with Graves disease.

This clonotype came up many times. The genes are TRBV6-5 and TRBJ2-7, with TRBD2 identical over 13 bases. The CDR3 runs 19 residues. CDR1 MNHEY and CDR2 SVGAGI come from the germline V gene. The ends lost 2 bases at V and 0 bases at J; junction bases unmatched: 10. The DNA of the CDR3 is TGTGCCAGCAGTTACGGGACTAGCGGGGACCCCCTAAGCTCCTACGAGCAGTACTTC. It is translated as CASSYGTSGDPLSSYEQYF.

This clonotype came up many times. The rearrangement uses TRBV5-4 and TRBJ1-1; the match to TRBD1 covers 9 bases. The V and J ends lost 4 bases and 4 bases, in that order; junction bases with no gene match: 8. The CDR3 length is 15 residues. Germline lookup yields CDR1 SGHNT and CDR2 YYREEE (reference sequence). The CDR3 DNA is TGTGCCAGCAGCGCGGGACAGGGTTGGGGCACTGAAGCTTTCTTT. It specifies CASSAGQGWGTEAFF.

Of note for this clonotype: At one end, the junction sequence differs from germline, possibly due to a read error. The chain combines TRBV24-1 with TRBJ2-3, with 7 bases aligning to TRBD1. CDR3 length equals 13 residues. Germline CDR1 reads KGHDR; CDR2 reads SFDVKD. CDR3 DNA sequence: TGTGCCACCAGTAAATCGGGGACAGATACGCAGTGTTTT. This sequence encodes CATSKSGTDTQCF.

J is TRBJ2-7 and V is TRBV4-1; D tentatively reads TRBD1 or TRBD2 (6 bases each). V lost 1 base, J lost 4 bases, and 14 bases lay in between. The CDR3 has 15 residues. Germline V CDR1 and CDR2: MGHRA, YSYEKL. This CDR3 reads CASSQGGGGGYEQYF. CDR3 sequence (DNA): TGCGCCAGCAGCCAAGGTGGAGGGGGTGGGTACGAGCAGTACTTC.

This clonotype was counted many times. The chain combines TRBV5-6 with TRBJ1-1; D perhaps matches TRBD1 (5 bases). V dropped 0 bases and J dropped 3 bases, with 15 bases sitting between them. This CDR3 is 16 amino acids long. Germline loops: CDR1 SGHDT, CDR2 YYEEEE. CDR3 loop: CASSLDRGVGDTEAFF. The CDR3 bases are TGTGCCAGCAGCTTGGATCGGGGGGTGGGTGACACTGAAGCTTTCTTT.

Ten or more counts support this clonotype. This chain uses TRBV2 with TRBJ2-1, with 8 bases matching TRBD2. Germline CDR1 SNHLY, CDR2 FYNNEI. J lost 9 bases, V lost 7 bases, and 20 bases had no gene match. The CDR3 loop spans 17 amino acids. The DNA for the CDR3 is TGTGCCAGCACCGCGCTGGGGGGTAGCGGGAAAGAAAGTGAGCAGTTCTTC. As protein: CASTALGGSGKESEQFF. Based on the CDR3 plus reference TRBV2 and TRBJ2-1, the full variable domain is EPEVTQTPSHQVTQMGQEVILRCVPISNHLYFYWYRQILGQKVEFLVSFYNNEISEKSEIFDDQFSVERPDGSNFTLKIRSTKLEDSAMYFCASTALGGSGKESEQFFGPGTRLTVL.

This clonotype was seen at least ten times. This chain links TRBV11-2 with TRBJ1-6; no clear D gene. V gave up 5 bases and J gave up 7 bases, with 12 bases separating them. Looked up from germline, CDR1 is SGHAT and CDR2 is FQNNGV. The CDR3 consists of 14 residues. The DNA of the CDR3 is TGTGCCAGCAGCGCGGACCACTTCAATTCACCCCTCCACTTT. It is translated as CASSADHFNSPLHF.

This clonotype was detected a few times. The rearrangement links TRBV11-3 to TRBJ2-7; a weak D match, TRBD1 (5 bases). The CDR3 contains 12 residues. Germline V gene lookup returns CDR1 SGHNT and CDR2 YENEEA. V was cut by 3 bases and J by 6 bases, with 9 bases left in between. CDR3 bases: TGTGCCAGCAGCTTTCGGACATCCGAGCAGTACTTC. Translated, it gives CASSFRTSEQYF.

This clonotype was observed many times. The CDR3 bases are TGTGCCTGGAGTGGTAGCGGGACGTACAATGAGCAGTTCTTC. Translated: CAWSGSGTYNEQFF. J is TRBJ2-1 and V is TRBV30; 8 nucleotides match TRBD2. Trimming cost V 1 base and J 4 bases; bases outside gene matches: 3. CDR3 length equals 14 residues. The germline CDR1 and CDR2 sequences are GTSNPN and SVGIG (reference sequence).

The rearrangement links TRBV5-6 to TRBJ2-1; D call uncertain. This CDR3 is 16 amino acids long. The V and J ends lost 2 bases and 0 bases respectively, with 12 bases between them. Germline CDR1 SGHDT, CDR2 YYEEEE. The CDR3 spells CASSFLRRSSYNEQFF. In nucleotides, the CDR3 is TGTGCCAGCAGCTTTCTTAGGAGAAGCTCCTACAATGAGCAGTTCTTC.

This chain connects TRBV18 to TRBJ2-6; TRBD1 or TRBD2 may be the D gene (5 bases each). V shed 5 bases and J shed 0 bases, with 11 bases lying between them. The CDR3 is made up of 16 amino acids. Germline V gene data show CDR1 as KGHSH and CDR2 as LQKENI. CDR3 bases: TGTGCCAGCTCAACGGGACCCAGCTCTGGGGCCAACGTCCTGACTTTC. Its protein is CASSTGPSSGANVLTF. Full variable domain (outside the CDR3, taken from reference TRBV18 and TRBJ2-6): NAGVMQNPRHLVRRRGQEARLRCSPMKGHSHVYWYRQLPEEGLKFMVYLQKENIIDESGMPKERFSAEFPKEGPSILRIQQVVRGDSAAYFCASSTGPSSGANVLTFGAGSRLTVL.

This clonotype has a count of ten or more. This sequence joins TRBV2 and TRBJ1-1; 7 nucleotides match TRBD1. The trim removed 3 bases at V and 6 bases at J, leaving 4 bases unmatched. Germline values: CDR1 SNHLY, CDR2 FYNNEI. CDR3 length equals 13 residues. The CDR3 nucleotides are TGTGCCAGCAGTGATAGGGGGCTACCTGAAGCTTTCTTT. It codes for CASSDRGLPEAFF. Full variable domain (outside the CDR3, taken from reference TRBV2 and TRBJ1-1): EPEVTQTPSHQVTQMGQEVILRCVPISNHLYFYWYRQILGQKVEFLVSFYNNEISEKSEIFDDQFSVERPDGSNFTLKIRSTKLEDSAMYFCASSDRGLPEAFFGQGTRLTVV.

On this clonotype: An end of the junction differs from the germline gene, which may be a read error. The CDR3 DNA reads as TGTGCCGCCCGGTCGGACTTCCAAAAGACCCAGTACTTC. Amino acids: CAARSDFQKTQYF. The chain has TRBV27 and TRBJ2-5, with a tentative D call TRBD2 (5 bases). CDR1 and CDR2 (germline): MNHEY, SMNVEV (reference sequence). CDR3 length equals 13 residues.